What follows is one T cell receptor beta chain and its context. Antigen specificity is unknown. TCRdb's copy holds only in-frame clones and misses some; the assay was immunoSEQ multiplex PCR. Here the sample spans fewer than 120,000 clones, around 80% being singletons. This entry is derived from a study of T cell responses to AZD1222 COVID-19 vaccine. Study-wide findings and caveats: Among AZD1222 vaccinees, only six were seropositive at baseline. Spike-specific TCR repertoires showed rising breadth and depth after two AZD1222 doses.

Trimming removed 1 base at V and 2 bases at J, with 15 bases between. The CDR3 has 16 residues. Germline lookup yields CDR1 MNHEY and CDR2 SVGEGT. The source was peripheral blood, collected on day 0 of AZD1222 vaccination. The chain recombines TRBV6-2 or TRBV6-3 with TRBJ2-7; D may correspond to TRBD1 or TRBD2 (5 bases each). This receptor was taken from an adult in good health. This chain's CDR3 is CASSYYPGTVTYEQYF. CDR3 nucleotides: TGTGCCAGCAGTTACTATCCCGGGACGGTCACCTACGAGCAGTACTTC.